The 7 T cell receptor beta chains given below trace back to one sample, sequenced in a study of T cells after yellow fever vaccination. TCRdb re-derived calls from the 5' RACE reads in MiXCR, one entry per CDR3 protein. This sample has 500,000 to 550,000 distinct CDR3 sequences, with roughly 22% found just once. This specimen was PBMCs, taken roughly 20 days after the first yellow fever vaccination. The origin of the receptors is a man aged 18 to 29 who received the YFV17D yellow fever vaccine.

The sample holds a few counts of this clonotype. The rearrangement joins TRBV6-2 or TRBV6-3 to TRBJ2-7; D is unclear. Per the germline V gene, CDR1 is MNHEY and CDR2 is SVGEGT. V was shortened by 2 bases and J by 4 bases, with 12 bases between the two germline ends. This CDR3 has 14 residues. The CDR3 DNA is TGTGCCAGCAGTTACCTCTCTCAGACTTACGAGCAGTACTTC. It specifies CASSYLSQTYEQYF.

This clonotype was counted only a few times. Mismatch with germline at one junction end may stem from a read error. The rearrangement links TRBV25-1 to TRBJ2-1; D assignment may be TRBD1 or TRBD2 (5 bases each). Germline CDR1 is MGHDK and CDR2 is SYGVNS. CDR3 length: 15 residues. As DNA, the CDR3 is TGTGCCAGCAGTGGCAGGGAGCCCTCCTTCAATGAGCAGTTCTTC. This sequence encodes CASSGREPSFNEQFF.

This clonotype was observed at least ten times. The chain combines TRBV5-1 with TRBJ2-5; D is perhaps TRBD1 (6 bases). V was shortened by 2 bases and J by 2 bases, with 7 bases between the two germline ends. CDR3 length equals 13 residues. Germline values: CDR1 SGHRS, CDR2 YFSETQ. The CDR3 coding sequence is TGCGCCAGCAGCTTCCAGGGGCAAGAGACCCAGTACTTC. Translating it yields CASSFQGQETQYF. Full variable domain (remainder filled in from reference TRBV5-1 and TRBJ2-5): KAGVTQTPRYLIKTRGQQVTLSCSPISGHRSVSWYQQTPGQGLQFLFEYFSETQRNKGNFPGRFSGRQFSNSRSEMNVSTLELGDSALYLCASSFQGQETQYFGPGTRLLVL.

This clonotype has more than one count but fewer than ten. The rearrangement joins TRBV4-3 to TRBJ2-7; D possibly matches TRBD1 or TRBD2 (6 bases each). The CDR3 runs 15 residues. Germline-derived CDR1 and CDR2 are LGHNA and YSLEER. V was shortened by 1 base and J by 6 bases, with 16 bases between the two germline ends. The CDR3 sequence is CASSQVFEGGREQYF. DNA for the CDR3: TGCGCCAGCAGCCAAGTGTTCGAGGGGGGCCGCGAGCAGTACTTC.

This clonotype was seen many times. This chain uses TRBV29-1 with TRBJ2-1, with D perhaps TRBD1 (6 bases). V lost 6 bases to trimming and J lost 7 bases, with 13 bases between them. From germline, CDR1 is SQVTM and CDR2 ANQGSEA. This CDR3 has 12 amino acids. The CDR3 DNA reads as TGCAGCGTACCACAGGGAGAAAATGAGCAGTTCTTC. Residues: CSVPQGENEQFF.

There are a few counts of this clonotype. This chain uses TRBV9 with TRBJ2-3; D not resolved. This CDR3 region has 15 residues. Germline CDR1 and CDR2: SGDLS and YYNGEE. Trimming stripped 1 base from V and 0 bases from J, with 9 bases between. As DNA, the CDR3 is TGTGCCAGCAGCGTATACGGGTATAGCACAGATACGCAGTATTTT. Amino acids: CASSVYGYSTDTQYF.

This chain links TRBV12-3 or TRBV12-4 with TRBJ2-3; 8 positions agree with TRBD2. Unmatched junction bases numbered 6, after V lost 6 bases and J lost 1 base. This CDR3 comprises 15 residues. The CDR3 region is CASRRSRGGTDTQYF. The CDR3 coding sequence is TGTGCCAGCAGAAGGTCGCGGGGGGGCACAGATACGCAGTATTTT.